The next 5 T cell receptor beta chains were all read from a single sample in a study of cytomegalovirus exposure and HLA in healthy donors. The PCR contained 60 Vbeta and 13 Jbeta primers. Assay used: immunoSEQ multiplex PCR; TCRdb lists only in-frame clones, some missing. The sample carries roughly 250,000 clones, almost 85% recorded once. What was sequenced was PBMCs. These receptors were taken from a woman aged 40 to 49 in good health and CMV-seropositive.

The sample holds one count of this clone. The J gene is TRBJ2-7, the V gene TRBV5-4, with 14 nucleotides matching TRBD2. V was pared by 4 bases and J by 4 bases, with 7 bases of the junction left unmatched. CDR3 length: 16 amino acids. Germline values: CDR1 SGHNT, CDR2 YYREEE (reference sequence). CDR3 protein: CASSEGLAGEVYEQYF. The CDR3 DNA reads TGTGCCAGCAGCGAGGGACTAGCGGGAGAGGTATACGAGCAGTACTTC.

The chain couples TRBV27 to TRBJ1-5; perhaps TRBD1 as D (5 bases). The CDR3 extends over 15 amino acids. CDR1 is MNHEY and CDR2 is SMNVEV in the germline V gene (reference sequence). V was pared by 2 bases and J by 4 bases, with 12 bases between. The CDR3 DNA reads TGTGCCAGCAGTTTAAAGGGGCCTCAGAATCAGCCCCAGCATTTT. Amino acid sequence: CASSLKGPQNQPQHF.

This clone is a singleton in its sample. The chain is built from TRBV27 and TRBJ2-1; 13 bases match TRBD2. CDR3 length: 17 amino acids. CDR1 and CDR2 from the germline V gene are MNHEY and SMNVEV (reference sequence). J was trimmed by 10 bases and V by 0 bases; bases with no gene match: 9. CDR3 nucleotide sequence: TGTGCCAGCAGTTTATCCTTCACTAGCGGGAGGGCCAGGGAGCAGTTCTTC. This gives the protein CASSLSFTSGRAREQFF.

The rearrangement uses TRBV29-1 and TRBJ2-7; 10 positions agree with TRBD1. Germline loops: CDR1 SQVTM, CDR2 ANQGSEA. V lost 6 bases, J lost 5 bases, and 7 bases stayed unmatched. CDR3 length: 13 amino acids. The CDR3 DNA follows: TGCAGCGTGTCCGGGGACAGGGGAAACGAGCAGTACTTC. Protein sequence: CSVSGDRGNEQYF.

The gene calls are TRBV7-8 and TRBJ2-1; 9 bases match TRBD1. The CDR3 covers 13 residues. The V and J ends lost 3 bases and 6 bases, in that order; junction bases with no gene match: 0. Germline V CDR1 and CDR2: SGHVS, FQNEAQ. CDR3 protein: CASSLTGGNEQFF. The DNA of the CDR3 is TGTGCCAGCAGCTTGACAGGGGGCAATGAGCAGTTCTTC.